This TCR beta chain was profiled in a study of cytomegalovirus exposure and HLA in healthy donors. This clone turned up a few times. Its antigen is unknown. Overall study findings and caveats: Rare TCR sequences predominated, though certain public TCRs were found in many donors.

The germline V gene has CDR1 LGHNA and CDR2 YSLEER. The CDR3 loop spans 14 amino acids. The germline V and J ends were trimmed by 3 bases and 6 bases, with 14 bases remaining between them. A multiplex PCR was run with 60 Vbeta primers and 13 Jbeta primers. Only in-frame clones appear in the TCRdb table, and some are missing; sequencing was by immunoSEQ multiplex PCR. The sample records around 150,000 clones, 80% to 90% being singletons. The clonotype originates from a man aged 18 to 30 in good health and CMV-seropositive. Sequenced sample: PBMCs. This chain links TRBV4-3 with TRBJ1-1; possible D gene TRBD1, 5 bases. The CDR3 here is CASSQPGWVSEAFF. In DNA, the CDR3 is TGCGCCAGCAGCCAGCCAGGGTGGGTCTCTGAAGCTTTCTTT.